Listed below are T cell receptor beta chains from one sample, sequenced in a study of blood T cell repertoires in COVID-19. Sequenced by immunoSEQ multiplex PCR; TCRdb stores in-frame clones only, minus some. The sample lists approximately 220,000 clones; around 85% were seen once. The sequenced sample consisted of PBMCs or T cells enriched from blood (not recorded which). The receptors originated from a man in his forties who had recovered from COVID-19. Each CDR3 is given with its conserved first and last residue. The order of the fields is CDR3 DNA, CDR3 protein, D gene, J gene, V gene, clone size. D genes are given only for firm matches. Size is stated for part of the rows, as once, few or many counts, or as a class when the clone is expanded.

TGTGCCACGGGACAGCTTACCTCTGGGGCCAACGTCCTGACTTTC,CATGQLTSGANVLTF,TRBD1,TRBJ2-6,TRBV6-5,once
TGTGCCACCAGTGATTTGAGGTCTAGCGGGGATGAGCAGTTCTTC,CATSDLRSSGDEQFF,TRBD2,TRBJ2-1,TRBV24-1,-
TGTGCCAGCAGCGCTAGCGGGATGAATTACCCCGGGGAGCTGTTTTTT,CASSASGMNYPGELFF,TRBD2,TRBJ2-2,TRBV9,-
TGTGCCAGCAGTTTAATAGGGACAGGGGGCGACCATAACTATGGCTACACCTTC,CASSLIGTGGDHNYGYTF,TRBD1,TRBJ1-2,TRBV28,-
TGTGCCAGCAGCACCAGACAGGGGAACACTGAAGCTTTCTTT,CASSTRQGNTEAFF,TRBD1,TRBJ1-1,TRBV9,-
TGCGCCAGCGGACAGGGGGAGGGTGGCTACGAGCAGTACTTC,CASGQGEGGYEQYF,TRBD1,TRBJ2-7,TRBV4-1,-
TGCAGCGCCTGCCCGGCTAGCGGGAGCTCCTACGAGCAGTACTTC,CSACPASGSSYEQYF,TRBD2,TRBJ2-7,TRBV29-1,-
TGTGCCAGCAGTTTGGGGGGGGATCGGTCACCCCTCCACTTT,CASSLGGDRSPLHF,-,TRBJ1-6,TRBV28,-
TGTGCCAGCACCCTTAGCAACAATGAGCAGTTCTTC,CASTLSNNEQFF,-,TRBJ2-1,TRBV12-3/TRBV12-4,-
TGTGCCAGCAGCCCGGGACAGGGAAATTCACCCCTCCACTTT,CASSPGQGNSPLHF,TRBD1,TRBJ1-6,TRBV3-1/TRBV3-2,-
TGTGCCAGCAGCGAGGGGACTAGCGGATTAAGGGGGAATGAGCAGTTCTTC,CASSEGTSGLRGNEQFF,TRBD2,TRBJ2-1,TRBV9,-
TGTGCCAGCAGCTTAGCACGGTTCAATGAGCAGTTCTTC,CASSLARFNEQFF,-,TRBJ2-1,TRBV7-2,-
TGTGCCAGCAGCCGGGACTACACCGGGGAGCTGTTTTTT,CASSRDYTGELFF,-,TRBJ2-2,TRBV5-4,-
TGTGCCAGTCTCTTTCGAGCACCCCAACAGCCCCAGCATTTT,CASLFRAPQQPQHF,-,TRBJ1-5,TRBV9,-
TGCGCCAGCAGCCAAGATCTCGGGACAGGGAGGACCTACGAGCAGTACTTC,CASSQDLGTGRTYEQYF,TRBD1,TRBJ2-7,TRBV4-3,few
TGTGCCAGCAGCGTAGAGAGGGCAGGGGCTCCTGGGGCCAACGTCCTGACTTTC,CASSVERAGAPGANVLTF,-,TRBJ2-6,TRBV9,-
TGTGCCAGCAGTTACGGGGGGGACAAAAACATTCAGTACTTC,CASSYGGDKNIQYF,TRBD2,TRBJ2-4,TRBV6-5,few
TGTGCCAGCAGTTTATCGAGAGAGACCCAGTACTTC,CASSLSRETQYF,-,TRBJ2-5,TRBV27,-
TGTGCCACCAGTGACTCCTACGGTGGAGGGACCTACGAGCAGTACTTC,CATSDSYGGGTYEQYF,-,TRBJ2-7,TRBV24-1,-
TGTGCCAGCAGTGAATCCGCAGGTCGGTATGGCTACACCTTC,CASSESAGRYGYTF,-,TRBJ1-2,TRBV25-1,-
TGCGCCAGCAGTCAATCGTTGACTTCGGCTCAAGAGACCCAGTACTTC,CASSQSLTSAQETQYF,-,TRBJ2-5,TRBV23-1,-
TGCAGCGTTGGACAGATGAACACTGAAGCTTTCTTT,CSVGQMNTEAFF,-,TRBJ1-1,TRBV29-1,few
TGTGCCAGCACCCCTTGGACAGGGGGCTCAGATACGCAGTATTTT,CASTPWTGGSDTQYF,TRBD1,TRBJ2-3,TRBV5-5,-
TGTGCTAGTGGTTTGGGACAGGCGGGAGAGACCCAGTACTTC,CASGLGQAGETQYF,-,TRBJ2-5,TRBV12-5,-
TGTGCCAGTGCGGCGCTGAGCAATCAGCCCCAGCATTTT,CASAALSNQPQHF,-,TRBJ1-5,TRBV19,-
TGTGCCTGGAGAGATCCGGGACAGGGGCCCGGGGAGCTGTTTTTT,CAWRDPGQGPGELFF,TRBD1,TRBJ2-2,TRBV30,once
TGTGCCAGCTCCCTGGGGGCGGGAGTCGGATCCGAGCAGTACTTC,CASSLGAGVGSEQYF,-,TRBJ2-7,TRBV2,once
TGTGCCAGTAGTCCGGACAGGAACTATGGCTACACCTTC,CASSPDRNYGYTF,TRBD1,TRBJ1-2,TRBV19,-